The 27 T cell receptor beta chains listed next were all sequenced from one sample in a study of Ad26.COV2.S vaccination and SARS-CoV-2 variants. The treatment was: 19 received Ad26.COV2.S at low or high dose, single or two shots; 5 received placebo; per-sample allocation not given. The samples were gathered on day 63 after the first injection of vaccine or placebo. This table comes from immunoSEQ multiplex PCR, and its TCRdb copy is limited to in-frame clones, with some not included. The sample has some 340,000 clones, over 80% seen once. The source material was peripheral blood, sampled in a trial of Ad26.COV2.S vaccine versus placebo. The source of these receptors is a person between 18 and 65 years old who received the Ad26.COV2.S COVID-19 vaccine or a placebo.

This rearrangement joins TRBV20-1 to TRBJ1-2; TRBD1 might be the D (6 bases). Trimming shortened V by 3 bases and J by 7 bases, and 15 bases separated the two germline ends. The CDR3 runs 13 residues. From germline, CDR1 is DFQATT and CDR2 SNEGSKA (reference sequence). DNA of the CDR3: TGCAGTGCTAGTAAGAGGGGGGGATCTGGCTACACCTTC. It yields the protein CSASKRGGSGYTF.

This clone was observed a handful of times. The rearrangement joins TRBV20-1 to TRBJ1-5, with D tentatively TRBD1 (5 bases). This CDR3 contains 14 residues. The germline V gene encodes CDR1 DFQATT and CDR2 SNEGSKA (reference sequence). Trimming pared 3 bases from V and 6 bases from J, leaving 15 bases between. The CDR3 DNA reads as TGCAGTGCTAGTGCCCGGGGGAGGACTCAGCCCCAGCATTTT. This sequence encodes CSASARGRTQPQHF.

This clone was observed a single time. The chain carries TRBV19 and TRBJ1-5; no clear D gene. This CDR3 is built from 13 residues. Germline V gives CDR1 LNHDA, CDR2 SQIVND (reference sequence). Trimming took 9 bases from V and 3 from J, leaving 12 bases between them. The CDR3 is CASSDRVNQPQHF. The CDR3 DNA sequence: TGTGCCAGCTCCGACCGTGTCAATCAGCCCCAGCATTTT.

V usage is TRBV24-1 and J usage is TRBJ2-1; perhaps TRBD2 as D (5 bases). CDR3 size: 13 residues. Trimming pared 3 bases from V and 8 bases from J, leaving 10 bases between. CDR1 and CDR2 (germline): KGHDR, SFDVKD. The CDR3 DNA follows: TGTGCCACCAGTGATGCCACTAGATATGAGCAGTTCTTC. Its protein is CATSDATRYEQFF.

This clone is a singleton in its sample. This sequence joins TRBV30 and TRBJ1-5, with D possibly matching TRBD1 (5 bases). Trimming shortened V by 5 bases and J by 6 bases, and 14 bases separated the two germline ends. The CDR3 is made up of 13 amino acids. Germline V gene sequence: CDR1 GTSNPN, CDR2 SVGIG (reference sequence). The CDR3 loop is CAWRQGEGQPQHF. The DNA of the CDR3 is TGTGCCTGGCGGCAGGGTGAGGGTCAGCCCCAGCATTTT.

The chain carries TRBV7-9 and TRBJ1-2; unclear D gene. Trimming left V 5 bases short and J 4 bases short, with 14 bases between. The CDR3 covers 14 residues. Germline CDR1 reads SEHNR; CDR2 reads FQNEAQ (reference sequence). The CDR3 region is CASSPPGEAYGYTF. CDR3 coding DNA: TGTGCCAGCAGCCCCCCCGGTGAGGCCTATGGCTACACCTTC.

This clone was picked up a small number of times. The CDR3 spells CAGNIGSDTDTQYF. The DNA for the CDR3 is TGTGCCGGCAACATTGGTAGTGACACAGATACGCAGTATTTT. The chain recombines TRBV27 with TRBJ2-3; D is uncertain. CDR1 is MNHEY, CDR2 SMNVEV, per germline (reference sequence). The V end lost 11 bases, the J end lost 2 bases, and 17 bases lay between the germline ends. CDR3 size: 14 residues.

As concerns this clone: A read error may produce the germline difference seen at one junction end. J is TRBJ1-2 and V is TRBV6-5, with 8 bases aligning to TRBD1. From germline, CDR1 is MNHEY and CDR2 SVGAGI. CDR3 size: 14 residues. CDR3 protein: CAGSYSDRAQGYTF. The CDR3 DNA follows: TGTGCCGGCAGTTACTCGGACAGGGCGCAAGGCTACACCTTC.

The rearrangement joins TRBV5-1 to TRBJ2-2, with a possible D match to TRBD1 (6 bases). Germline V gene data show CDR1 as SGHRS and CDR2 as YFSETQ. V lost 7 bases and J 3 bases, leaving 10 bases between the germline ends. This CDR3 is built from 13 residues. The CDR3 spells CASGDTDTGELFF. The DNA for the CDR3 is TGCGCCAGCGGGGACACAGACACCGGGGAGCTGTTTTTT. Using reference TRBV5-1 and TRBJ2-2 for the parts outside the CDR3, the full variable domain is KAGVTQTPRYLIKTRGQQVTLSCSPISGHRSVSWYQQTPGQGLQFLFEYFSETQRNKGNFPGRFSGRQFSNSRSEMNVSTLELGDSALYLCASGDTDTGELFFGEGSRLTVL.

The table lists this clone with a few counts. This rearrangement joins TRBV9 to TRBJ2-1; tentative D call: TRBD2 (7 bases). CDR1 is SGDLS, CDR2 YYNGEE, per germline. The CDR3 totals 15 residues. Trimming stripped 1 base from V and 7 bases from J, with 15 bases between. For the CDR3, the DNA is TGTGCCAGCAGCGTAAGTACGGGGGGCTGGAATGAGCAGTTCTTC. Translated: CASSVSTGGWNEQFF.

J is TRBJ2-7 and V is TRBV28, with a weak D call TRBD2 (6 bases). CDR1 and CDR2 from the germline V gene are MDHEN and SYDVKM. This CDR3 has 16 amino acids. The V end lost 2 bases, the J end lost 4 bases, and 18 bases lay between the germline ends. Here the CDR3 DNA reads TGTGCCAGCAGTTTAGCGGGGACCCGGGCCAGTTACGAGCAGTACTTC. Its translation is CASSLAGTRASYEQYF.

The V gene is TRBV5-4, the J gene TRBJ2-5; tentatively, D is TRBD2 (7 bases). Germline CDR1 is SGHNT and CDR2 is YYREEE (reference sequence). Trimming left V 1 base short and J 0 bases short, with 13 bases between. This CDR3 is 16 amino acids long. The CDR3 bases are TGTGCCAGCAGCTTGACGAGGGGGGGTTACCAAGAGACCCAGTACTTC. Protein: CASSLTRGGYQETQYF.

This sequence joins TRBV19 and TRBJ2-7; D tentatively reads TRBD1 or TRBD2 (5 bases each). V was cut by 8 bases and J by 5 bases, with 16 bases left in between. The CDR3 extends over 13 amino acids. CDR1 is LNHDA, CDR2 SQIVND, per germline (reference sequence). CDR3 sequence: CASSGPGDHEQYF. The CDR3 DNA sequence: TGTGCCAGTTCGGGCCCTGGGGACCACGAGCAGTACTTC.

The CDR3 coding sequence is TGTGCCAGTAGTAGCCTTCCCAATCAGCCCCAGCATTTT. Its translation is CASSSLPNQPQHF. The chain recombines TRBV19 with TRBJ1-5; D not resolved. Between the trimmed V and J ends, which lost 4 bases and 3 bases, there was a span of 7 bases. Germline lookup yields CDR1 LNHDA and CDR2 SQIVND (reference sequence). The CDR3 is 13 residues long.

The CDR3 nucleotides read TGTGCCAGCAGTTTTGGTTACAATGAGCAGTTCTTC. Residues: CASSFGYNEQFF. This chain joins TRBV28 and TRBJ2-1, with D unclear. CDR3 length: 12 residues. Germline lookup yields CDR1 MDHEN and CDR2 SYDVKM. V lost 3 bases and J 4 bases, leaving 4 bases between the germline ends.

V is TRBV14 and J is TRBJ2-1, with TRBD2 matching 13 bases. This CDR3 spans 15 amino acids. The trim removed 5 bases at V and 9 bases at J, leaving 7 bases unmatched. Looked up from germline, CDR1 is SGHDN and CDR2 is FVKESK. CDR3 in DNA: TGTGCCAGCAGCTCCCGGACTAGCGGGGGTCTTGAGCAGTTCTTC. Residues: CASSSRTSGGLEQFF.

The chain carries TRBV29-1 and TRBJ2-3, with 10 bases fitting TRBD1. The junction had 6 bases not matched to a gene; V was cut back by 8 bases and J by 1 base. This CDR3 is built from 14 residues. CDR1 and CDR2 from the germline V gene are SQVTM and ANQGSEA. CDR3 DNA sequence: TGCAGCACGACAGGGGGCTTTCGCACAGATACGCAGTATTTT. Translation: CSTTGGFRTDTQYF.

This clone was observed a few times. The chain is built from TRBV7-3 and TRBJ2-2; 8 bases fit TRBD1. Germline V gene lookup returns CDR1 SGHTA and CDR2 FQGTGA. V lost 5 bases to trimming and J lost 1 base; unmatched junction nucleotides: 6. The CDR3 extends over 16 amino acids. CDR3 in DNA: TGTGCCAGCAGCCCGCCGGGACAGGAGAACACCGGGGAGCTGTTTTTT. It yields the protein CASSPPGQENTGELFF.

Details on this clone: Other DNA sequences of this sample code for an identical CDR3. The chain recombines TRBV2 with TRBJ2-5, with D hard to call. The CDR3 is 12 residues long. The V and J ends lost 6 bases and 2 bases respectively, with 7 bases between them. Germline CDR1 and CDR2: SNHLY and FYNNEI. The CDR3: CASRVSQETQYF. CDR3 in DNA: TGTGCCAGCAGGGTTAGTCAAGAGACCCAGTACTTC.

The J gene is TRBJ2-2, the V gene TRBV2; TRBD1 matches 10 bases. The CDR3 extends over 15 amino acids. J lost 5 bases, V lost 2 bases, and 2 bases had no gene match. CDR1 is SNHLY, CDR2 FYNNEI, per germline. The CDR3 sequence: CASSELDRGTGELFF. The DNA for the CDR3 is TGTGCCAGCAGTGAATTGGACAGGGGGACCGGGGAGCTGTTTTTT.

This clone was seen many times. The CDR3 region is CASSEDRGRETQYF. The DNA for the CDR3 is TGTGCCAGCAGTGAGGACAGGGGGCGGGAGACCCAGTACTTC. The rearrangement links TRBV2 to TRBJ2-5, with 11 bases aligning to TRBD1. Germline V gives CDR1 SNHLY, CDR2 FYNNEI. CDR3 size: 14 residues. Unmatched junction bases numbered 2, after V lost 3 bases and J lost 5 bases.

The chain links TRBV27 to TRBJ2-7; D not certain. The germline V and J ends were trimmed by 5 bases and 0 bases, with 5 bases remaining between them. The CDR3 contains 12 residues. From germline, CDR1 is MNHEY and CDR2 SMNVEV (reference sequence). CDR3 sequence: CASSPGSYEQYF. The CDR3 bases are TGTGCCAGCAGTCCCGGCTCCTACGAGCAGTACTTC.

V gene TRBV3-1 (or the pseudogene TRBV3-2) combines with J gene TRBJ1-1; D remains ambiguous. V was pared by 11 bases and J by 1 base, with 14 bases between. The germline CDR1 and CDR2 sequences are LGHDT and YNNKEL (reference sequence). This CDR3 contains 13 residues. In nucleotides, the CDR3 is TGTGCCTCTGCCCAGATTTCGAACACTGAAGCTTTCTTT. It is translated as CASAQISNTEAFF.

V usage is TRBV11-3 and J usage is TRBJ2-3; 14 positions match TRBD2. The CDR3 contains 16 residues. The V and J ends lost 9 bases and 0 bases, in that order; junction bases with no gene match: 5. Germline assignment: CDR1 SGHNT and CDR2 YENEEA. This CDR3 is CASMTSGGDSTDTQYF. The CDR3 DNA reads TGTGCCAGTATGACTAGCGGGGGGGATAGCACAGATACGCAGTATTTT.

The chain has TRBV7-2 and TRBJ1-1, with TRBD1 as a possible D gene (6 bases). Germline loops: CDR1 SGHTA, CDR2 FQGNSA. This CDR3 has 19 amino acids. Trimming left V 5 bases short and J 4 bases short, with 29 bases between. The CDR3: CASSPRGGGSSLPITEAFF. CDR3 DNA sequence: TGTGCCAGCAGCCCAAGAGGGGGGGGCAGCTCCCTCCCTATCACTGAAGCTTTCTTT.

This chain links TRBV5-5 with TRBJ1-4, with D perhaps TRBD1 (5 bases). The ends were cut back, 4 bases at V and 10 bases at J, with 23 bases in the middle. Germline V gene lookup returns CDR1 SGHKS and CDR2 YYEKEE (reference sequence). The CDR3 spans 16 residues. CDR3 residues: CASSPNRGLGMGKLFF. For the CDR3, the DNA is TGTGCCAGCAGCCCAAATCGGGGACTGGGAATGGGAAAACTGTTTTTT.

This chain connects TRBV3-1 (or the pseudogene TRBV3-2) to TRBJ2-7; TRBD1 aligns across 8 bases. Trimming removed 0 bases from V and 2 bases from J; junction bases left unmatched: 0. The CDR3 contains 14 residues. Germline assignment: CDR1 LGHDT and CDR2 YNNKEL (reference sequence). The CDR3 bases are TGTGCCAGCAGCCAAGACAGGGGGCCCTACGAGCAGTACTTC. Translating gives CASSQDRGPYEQYF.